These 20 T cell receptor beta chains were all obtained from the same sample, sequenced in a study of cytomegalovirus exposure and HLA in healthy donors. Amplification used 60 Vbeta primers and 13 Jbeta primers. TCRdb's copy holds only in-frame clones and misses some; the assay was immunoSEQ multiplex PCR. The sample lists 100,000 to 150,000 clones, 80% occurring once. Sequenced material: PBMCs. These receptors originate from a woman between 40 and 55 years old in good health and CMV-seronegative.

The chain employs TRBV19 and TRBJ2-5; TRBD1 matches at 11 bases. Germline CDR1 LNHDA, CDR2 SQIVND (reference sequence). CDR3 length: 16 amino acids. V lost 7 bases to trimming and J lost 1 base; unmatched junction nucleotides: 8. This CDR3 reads CASNQPGQGVQETQYF. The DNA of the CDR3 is TGTGCCAGTAACCAACCGGGACAGGGGGTCCAAGAGACCCAGTACTTC.

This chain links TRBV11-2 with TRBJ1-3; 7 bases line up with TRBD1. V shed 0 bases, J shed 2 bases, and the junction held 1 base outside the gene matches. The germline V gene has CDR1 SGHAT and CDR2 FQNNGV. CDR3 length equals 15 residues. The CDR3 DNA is TGTGCCAGCAGCTTAGACAGGGGGACTGGAAACACCATATATTTT. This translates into CASSLDRGTGNTIYF.

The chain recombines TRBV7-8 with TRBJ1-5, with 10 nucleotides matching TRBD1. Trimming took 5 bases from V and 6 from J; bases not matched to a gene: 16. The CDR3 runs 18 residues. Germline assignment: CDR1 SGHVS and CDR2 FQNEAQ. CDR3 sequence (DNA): TGTGCCAGCAGCCCCCACCGGGACAGGGGACGCGAGGGTCAGCCCCAGCATTTT. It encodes CASSPHRDRGREGQPQHF.

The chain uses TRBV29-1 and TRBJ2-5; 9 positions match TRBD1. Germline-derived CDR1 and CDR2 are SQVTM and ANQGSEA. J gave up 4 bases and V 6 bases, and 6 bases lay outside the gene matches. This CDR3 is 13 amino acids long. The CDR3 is CSVDTGGGETQYF. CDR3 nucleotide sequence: TGCAGCGTCGATACAGGGGGCGGAGAGACCCAGTACTTC. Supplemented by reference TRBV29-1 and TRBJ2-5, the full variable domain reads SAVISQKPSRDICQRGTSLTIQCQVDSQVTMMFWYRQQPGQSLTLIATANQGSEATYESGFVIDKFPISRPNLTFSTLTVSNMSPEDSSIYLCSVDTGGGETQYFGPGTRLLVL.

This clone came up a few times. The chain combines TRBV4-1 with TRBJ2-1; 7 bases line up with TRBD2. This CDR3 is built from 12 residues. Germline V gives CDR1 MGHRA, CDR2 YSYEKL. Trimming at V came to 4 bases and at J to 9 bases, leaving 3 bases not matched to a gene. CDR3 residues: CASSPTSFEQFF. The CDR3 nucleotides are TGCGCCAGCAGCCCGACTAGCTTTGAGCAGTTCTTC.

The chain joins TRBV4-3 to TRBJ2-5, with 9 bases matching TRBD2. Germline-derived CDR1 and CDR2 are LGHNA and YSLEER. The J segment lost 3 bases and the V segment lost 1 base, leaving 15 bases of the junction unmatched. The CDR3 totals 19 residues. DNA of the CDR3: TGCGCCAGCAGCCAAGGGGTCTTCCCGGGCGGGAGGGCCGAAGAGACCCAGTACTTC. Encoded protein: CASSQGVFPGGRAEETQYF.

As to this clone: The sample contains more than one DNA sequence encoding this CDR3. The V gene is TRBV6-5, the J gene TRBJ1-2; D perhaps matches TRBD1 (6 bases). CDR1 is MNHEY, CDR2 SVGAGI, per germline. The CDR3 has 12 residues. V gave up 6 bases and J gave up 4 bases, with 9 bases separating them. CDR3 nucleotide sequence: TGTGCCAGCAGCGTCAGGGGCTATGGCTACACCTTC. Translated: CASSVRGYGYTF.

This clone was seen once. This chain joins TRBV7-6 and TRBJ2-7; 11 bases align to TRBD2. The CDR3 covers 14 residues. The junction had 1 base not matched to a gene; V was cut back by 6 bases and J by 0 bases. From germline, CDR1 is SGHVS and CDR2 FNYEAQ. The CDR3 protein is CASSGTSGSYEQYF. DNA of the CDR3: TGTGCCAGCAGTGGGACTAGCGGCTCCTACGAGCAGTACTTC.

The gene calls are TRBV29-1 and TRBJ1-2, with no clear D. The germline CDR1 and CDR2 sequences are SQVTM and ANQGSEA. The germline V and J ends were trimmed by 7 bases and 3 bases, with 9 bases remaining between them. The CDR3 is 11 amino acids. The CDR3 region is CSGGGYYGYTF. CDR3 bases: TGCAGCGGCGGCGGCTACTATGGCTACACCTTC.

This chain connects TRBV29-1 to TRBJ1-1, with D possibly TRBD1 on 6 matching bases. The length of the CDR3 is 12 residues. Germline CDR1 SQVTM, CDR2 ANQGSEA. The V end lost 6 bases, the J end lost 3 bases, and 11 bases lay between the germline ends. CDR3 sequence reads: CSVRKGDTEAFF. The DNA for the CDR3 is TGCAGCGTCCGAAAGGGGGACACTGAAGCTTTCTTT.

For the CDR3, the DNA is TGTGCCAGCAGCGTAGGGCCTCTGGGCAATCAGCCCCAGCATTTT. This sequence encodes CASSVGPLGNQPQHF. The chain recombines TRBV9 with TRBJ1-5; D remains unclear. This CDR3 comprises 15 residues. Trimming removed 0 bases from V and 2 bases from J, with 9 bases in between. CDR1 is SGDLS, CDR2 YYNGEE, per germline.

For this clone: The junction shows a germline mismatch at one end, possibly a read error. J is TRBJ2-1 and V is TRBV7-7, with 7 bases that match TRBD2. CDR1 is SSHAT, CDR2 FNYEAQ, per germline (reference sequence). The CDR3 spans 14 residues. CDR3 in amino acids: CASSLEAGLNEQFF. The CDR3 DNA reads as TGTGCTAGCAGCTTAGAAGCGGGATTAAATGAGCAGTTCTTC. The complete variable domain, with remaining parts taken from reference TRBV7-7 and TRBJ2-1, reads GAGVSQSPRYKVTKRGQDVTLRCDPISSHATLYWYQQALGQGPEFLTYFNYEAQPDKSGLPSDRFSAERPEGSISTLTIQRTEQRDSAMYRCASSLEAGLNEQFFGPGTRLTVL.

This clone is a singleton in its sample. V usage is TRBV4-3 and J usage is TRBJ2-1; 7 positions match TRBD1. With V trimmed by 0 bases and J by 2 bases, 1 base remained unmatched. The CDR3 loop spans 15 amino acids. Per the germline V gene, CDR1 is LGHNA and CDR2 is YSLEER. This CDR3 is CASSQDQGAYNEQFF. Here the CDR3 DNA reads TGCGCCAGCAGCCAAGATCAGGGGGCCTACAATGAGCAGTTCTTC.

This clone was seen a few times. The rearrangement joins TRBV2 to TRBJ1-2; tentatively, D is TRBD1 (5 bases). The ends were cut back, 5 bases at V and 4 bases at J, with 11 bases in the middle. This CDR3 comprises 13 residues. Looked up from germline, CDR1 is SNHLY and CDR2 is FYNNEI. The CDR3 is CASSQQEFYGYTF. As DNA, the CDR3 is TGTGCCAGCAGTCAACAGGAATTCTATGGCTACACCTTC.

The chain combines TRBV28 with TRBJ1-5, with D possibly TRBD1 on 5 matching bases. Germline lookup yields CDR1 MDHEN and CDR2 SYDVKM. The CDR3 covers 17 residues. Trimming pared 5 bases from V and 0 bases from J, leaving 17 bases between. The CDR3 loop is CASSPRMGLGSNQPQHF. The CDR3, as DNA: TGTGCCAGCAGTCCCCGCATGGGGCTGGGTAGCAATCAGCCCCAGCATTTT.

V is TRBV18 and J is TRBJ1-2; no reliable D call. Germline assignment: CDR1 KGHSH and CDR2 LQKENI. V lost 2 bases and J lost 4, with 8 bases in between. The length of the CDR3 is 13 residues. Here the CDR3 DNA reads TGTGCCAGCTCACCAGACTCAGCCTATGGCTACACCTTC. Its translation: CASSPDSAYGYTF.

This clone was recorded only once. The CDR3 region is CASTFDGDRANYGYTF. The CDR3 nucleotides are TGCGCCAGCACCTTTGATGGTGACAGGGCTAACTATGGCTACACCTTC. The chain links TRBV4-1 to TRBJ1-2, with TRBD1 matching 7 bases. V was clipped by 7 bases and J by 0 bases; unmatched bases: 11. Germline V gene data show CDR1 as MGHRA and CDR2 as YSYEKL. CDR3 length: 16 amino acids.

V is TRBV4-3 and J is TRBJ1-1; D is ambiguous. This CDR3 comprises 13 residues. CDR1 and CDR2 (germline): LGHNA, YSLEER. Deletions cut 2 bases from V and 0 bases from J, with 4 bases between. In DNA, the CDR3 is TGCGCCAGCAGCCAATACTTGAACACTGAAGCTTTCTTT. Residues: CASSQYLNTEAFF.

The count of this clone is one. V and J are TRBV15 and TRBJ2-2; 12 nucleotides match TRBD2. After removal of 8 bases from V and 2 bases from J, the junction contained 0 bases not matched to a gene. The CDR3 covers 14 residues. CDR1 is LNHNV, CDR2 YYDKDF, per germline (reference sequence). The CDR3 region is CATGLAGNTGELFF. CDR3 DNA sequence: TGTGCCACCGGACTAGCGGGAAACACCGGGGAGCTGTTTTTT.

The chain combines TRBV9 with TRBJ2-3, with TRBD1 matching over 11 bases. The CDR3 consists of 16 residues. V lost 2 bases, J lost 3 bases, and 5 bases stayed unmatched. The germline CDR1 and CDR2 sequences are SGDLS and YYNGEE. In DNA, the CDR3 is TGTGCCAGCAGCGTCGGACAGGGGGCGTTAACAGATACGCAGTATTTT. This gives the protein CASSVGQGALTDTQYF.